This entry lists 22 T cell receptor beta chains sequenced from one sample in a study of radiation and T cells in renal cell carcinoma. The time point was: blood 4 weeks post-SBRT, at nephrectomy. Treatment denoted: 15 Gy SBRT to primary tumor, nephrectomy 4 weeks later. The assay was immunoSEQ multiplex PCR, and TCRdb's table has in-frame clones only and misses some. The table records approximately 150,000 clones, 80% to 90% of them present only once. The material sequenced was blood, taken from a patient whose treatment included radiotherapy and nephrectomy. The receptors were sampled from a woman between 50 and 59 years old with renal cell carcinoma.

The chain links TRBV7-2 to TRBJ2-3; unclear D gene. Trimming removed 4 bases from V and 4 bases from J, with 12 bases in between. This CDR3 is 14 amino acids long. Germline CDR1 SGHTA, CDR2 FQGNSA. The CDR3 DNA follows: TGTGCCAGCAGCTCCAACTCCGGTGCAGATACGCAGTATTTT. Amino acid sequence: CASSSNSGADTQYF. Filled out from reference TRBV7-2 and TRBJ2-3, the complete variable domain reads GAGVSQSPSNKVTEKGKDVELRCDPISGHTALYWYRQSLGQGLEFLIYFQGNSAPDKSGLPSDRFSAERTGGSVSTLTIQRTQQEDSAVYLCASSSNSGADTQYFGPGTRLTVL.

This clone was observed many times. The rearrangement joins TRBV6-1 to TRBJ2-7, with TRBD1 as a possible D gene (6 bases). The V gene lost 1 base and the J gene lost 3 bases, with 10 bases spanning the gap. This CDR3 is 14 amino acids long. Germline loops: CDR1 MNHNS, CDR2 SASEGT. CDR3 region: CASSEDRVGYEQYF. CDR3 coding DNA: TGTGCCAGCAGTGAAGACAGGGTCGGCTACGAGCAGTACTTC.

V and J are TRBV6-5 and TRBJ2-5, with a possible D match to TRBD1 (6 bases). The CDR3 is 15 residues long. Germline assignment: CDR1 MNHEY and CDR2 SVGAGI. Trimming pared 6 bases from V and 4 bases from J, leaving 18 bases between. Here the CDR3 reads CASSPYDRRVETQYF. CDR3 nucleotide sequence: TGTGCCAGCAGCCCCTACGACAGGCGGGTAGAGACCCAGTACTTC.

This clone was seen more than once but under ten times. The chain has TRBV19 and TRBJ2-7; D might be TRBD1 (6 bases). V dropped 4 bases and J dropped 6 bases, with 10 bases sitting between them. Germline V gives CDR1 LNHDA, CDR2 SQIVND (reference sequence). The CDR3 is made up of 12 amino acids. DNA of the CDR3: TGTGCCAGTAGTAAATTGGACAGCGAGCAGTACTTC. This translates into CASSKLDSEQYF.

The CDR3 nucleotides are TGTGCCATCAGTGAGGAGAGGGAGGGGAATGAGCAGTTCTTC. Translation gives CAISEEREGNEQFF. This sequence joins TRBV10-3 and TRBJ2-1; 7 bases are shared with TRBD2. Germline-derived CDR1 and CDR2 are ENHRY and SYGVKD. The CDR3 contains 14 residues. The ends lost 2 bases at V and 7 bases at J; junction bases unmatched: 5.

This clone has more than one count but fewer than ten. The chain carries TRBV5-1 and TRBJ1-1; possible D gene TRBD1, 5 bases. The CDR3 consists of 13 residues. Trimming pared 5 bases from V and 2 bases from J, leaving 10 bases between. Germline assignment: CDR1 SGHRS and CDR2 YFSETQ. CDR3 nucleotides: TGCGCCAGCAGGGATCAGGGAAACACTGAAGCTTTCTTT. Its protein product is CASRDQGNTEAFF.

The J gene is TRBJ2-7, the V gene TRBV6-1, with 7 bases identical to TRBD1. The CDR3 runs 15 residues. Trimming took 5 bases from V and 4 from J; bases not matched to a gene: 11. Germline assignment: CDR1 MNHNS and CDR2 SASEGT. CDR3 coding DNA: TGTGCCAGCAGTCGGAACCGGGACAGAGGATACGAGCAGTACTTC. This encodes CASSRNRDRGYEQYF.

This chain uses TRBV28 with TRBJ1-1; 7 bases agree with TRBD1. The V and J ends lost 8 bases and 0 bases, in that order; junction bases with no gene match: 9. The germline CDR1 and CDR2 sequences are MDHEN and SYDVKM. The CDR3 length is 15 residues. Here the CDR3 DNA reads TGTGCCAGCCCAGGCAACAGGGGTTTGAACACTGAAGCTTTCTTT. This codes for CASPGNRGLNTEAFF.

The J gene is TRBJ2-7, the V gene TRBV4-3, with TRBD2 matching 8 bases. V lost 1 base, J lost 0 bases, and 5 bases stayed unmatched. The CDR3 spans 16 residues. Germline V gene sequence: CDR1 LGHNA, CDR2 YSLEER. The CDR3 region is CASSQGSGGSSYEQYF. CDR3 DNA: TGCGCCAGCAGCCAAGGGTCGGGGGGGAGCTCCTACGAGCAGTACTTC.

The chain carries TRBV19 and TRBJ2-7; 9 bases match TRBD1. V shed 3 bases and J 7 bases; nucleotides not matched to a gene: 13. The germline V gene encodes CDR1 LNHDA and CDR2 SQIVND (reference sequence). The CDR3 sequence is 16 residues long. CDR3 coding DNA: TGTGCCAGTAGTATTTACACCGGGACAGGGAAGGTGGAGCAGTACTTC. It specifies CASSIYTGTGKVEQYF.

The chain joins TRBV10-1 to TRBJ2-1; 9 bases are shared with TRBD2. This CDR3 contains 16 residues. The germline CDR1 and CDR2 sequences are WNHNN and SYGVQD (reference sequence). The V and J ends lost 6 bases and 6 bases, in that order; junction bases with no gene match: 12. The chain's CDR3 is CASSLVGTSPRNEQFF. The CDR3 nucleotides are TGCGCCAGCAGCCTAGTGGGGACTAGCCCTCGCAATGAGCAGTTCTTC.

This chain links TRBV7-2 with TRBJ2-1, with TRBD2 matching 11 bases. The CDR3 contains 16 residues. V was clipped by 1 base and J by 7 bases; unmatched bases: 6. Germline-derived CDR1 and CDR2 are SGHTA and FQGNSA. The CDR3 coding sequence is TGTGCCAGCAGCTTAGTGGGGCTAGCGGGGGGAAATGAGCAGTTCTTC. Translated, it gives CASSLVGLAGGNEQFF.

This chain uses TRBV18 with TRBJ2-2; D unresolved. This CDR3 is 13 amino acids long. CDR1 and CDR2 from the germline V gene are KGHSH and LQKENI. Trimming cost V 0 bases and J 10 bases, with 9 bases left between them. The CDR3 spells CASSPPDNTELFF. CDR3 DNA: TGTGCCAGCTCACCACCCGATAATACGGAGCTGTTTTTT.

The V call is TRBV5-6, the J call TRBJ2-7; D remains unclear. Germline V gene sequence: CDR1 SGHDT, CDR2 YYEEEE. Trimming took off 1 base at V and 0 bases at J, with 11 bases between the two ends. The CDR3 spans 15 residues. The DNA of the CDR3 is TGTGCCAGCAGCTTGATAGGTCTGATCTCCTACGAGCAGTACTTC. Translating it yields CASSLIGLISYEQYF.

This chain connects TRBV4-2 to TRBJ2-7, with 8 bases fitting TRBD2. The CDR3 contains 13 residues. The germline V gene has CDR1 LGHNA and CDR2 YNFKEQ. The junction had 2 bases not matched to a gene; V was cut back by 1 base and J by 6 bases. The CDR3 coding sequence is TGTGCCAGCAGCCAAGTCACTAGCGGCGAGCAGTACTTC. Protein: CASSQVTSGEQYF.

The rearrangement uses TRBV7-9 and TRBJ2-7, with TRBD1 matching over 10 bases. Germline lookup yields CDR1 SEHNR and CDR2 FQNEAQ (reference sequence). The CDR3 sequence is 14 residues long. With 5 bases clipped from V and 3 bases from J, the junction kept 4 bases outside the gene matches. CDR3 amino acids: CASSMRTGGYEQYF. CDR3 in DNA: TGTGCCAGCAGCATGAGGACAGGGGGCTACGAGCAGTACTTC.

This clone was recorded once. The genes are TRBV6-6 and TRBJ1-2; 8 nucleotides match TRBD1. This CDR3 has 13 residues. The J segment lost 7 bases and the V segment lost 5 bases, leaving 6 bases of the junction unmatched. Germline loops: CDR1 MNHNY, CDR2 SVGAGI (reference sequence). The CDR3 region is CASSPTGEGGYTF. CDR3 nucleotide sequence: TGTGCCAGCAGTCCGACAGGGGAGGGTGGCTACACCTTC.

This clone came up once. The chain is built from TRBV6-5 and TRBJ1-5; 7 nucleotides agree with TRBD1. J was trimmed by 0 bases and V by 6 bases; bases with no gene match: 5. This CDR3 is built from 15 residues. In germline, CDR1 is MNHEY, CDR2 SVGAGI. The CDR3 DNA is TGTGCCAGCAGCAGGGACAGATATAGCAATCAGCCCCAGCATTTT. Translated: CASSRDRYSNQPQHF.

The chain couples TRBV6-1 to TRBJ2-7; 11 bases fit TRBD1. Germline loops: CDR1 MNHNS, CDR2 SASEGT. The CDR3 extends over 16 amino acids. V trimming: 4 bases; J trimming: 0 bases; junction bases outside the gene matches: 5. CDR3 amino acids: CASSGAGTGGSYEQYF. CDR3 in DNA: TGTGCCAGCAGTGGAGCCGGGACAGGGGGCTCCTACGAGCAGTACTTC.

The chain links TRBV9 to TRBJ1-3, with 9 bases that match TRBD1. V trimming: 0 bases; J trimming: 4 bases; junction bases outside the gene matches: 2. Germline V CDR1 and CDR2: SGDLS, YYNGEE. The CDR3 contains 15 residues. As DNA, the CDR3 is TGTGCCAGCAGCGTAGCCGGGACAGGGGGAAACACCATATATTTT. It yields the protein CASSVAGTGGNTIYF.

This rearrangement joins TRBV2 to TRBJ2-1; no clear D. The CDR3 has 12 amino acids. V was shortened by 7 bases and J by 4 bases, with 8 bases between the two germline ends. Per germline, CDR1 SNHLY and CDR2 FYNNEI. The CDR3 DNA reads as TGTGCCAGCACGGCTGAGTACAATGAGCAGTTCTTC. This encodes CASTAEYNEQFF.

The rearrangement uses TRBV30 and TRBJ2-7; D is unclear. Germline assignment: CDR1 GTSNPN and CDR2 SVGIG (reference sequence). The length of the CDR3 is 14 residues. The V end lost 0 bases, the J end lost 1 base, and 10 bases lay between the germline ends. The CDR3 here is CAWSVRVTSYEQYF. The CDR3 region has the DNA TGTGCCTGGAGTGTGAGAGTTACTTCCTACGAGCAGTACTTC. The whole variable domain, filled in from reference TRBV30 and TRBJ2-7, reads SQTIHQWPATLVQPVGSPLSLECTVEGTSNPNLYWYRQAAGRGLQLLFYSVGIGQISSEVPQNLSASRPQDRQFILSSKKLLLSDSGFYLCAWSVRVTSYEQYFGPGTRLTVT.